The next 23 T cell receptor beta chains were all read from a single sample in a study of OX40 agonist ivuxolimab in advanced cancers. Repertoires were generated with immunoSEQ multiplex PCR, while TCRdb's copy carries only in-frame clones and drops some. This sample has more than 50,000 clones, with roughly 85% found just once. This material consisted of CD4+ or CD8+ T cells sorted from blood, taken in a trial of the OX40 agonist ivuxolimab. The origin of the receptors is an adult with an advanced solid tumor such as melanoma, head and neck, liver or kidney cancer.

This clone was observed a few times. This chain connects TRBV10-2 to TRBJ1-5; D is unclear. V was clipped by 6 bases and J by 4 bases, with 7 bases between them. Germline CDR1 and CDR2: WSHSY and SAAADI. The CDR3 has 12 amino acids. The chain's CDR3 is CASSLGNQPQHF. The DNA for the CDR3 is TGCGCCAGCAGCCTTGGAAATCAGCCCCAGCATTTT.

This chain joins TRBV27 and TRBJ1-2; 8 nucleotides agree with TRBD1. Germline CDR1 MNHEY, CDR2 SMNVEV (reference sequence). The CDR3 is made up of 18 amino acids. The J segment lost 2 bases and the V segment lost 0 bases, leaving 11 bases of the junction unmatched. The CDR3 reads CASSLSAGGGRLNYGYTF. The CDR3 nucleotides read TGTGCCAGCAGTTTATCGGCAGGGGGCGGCCGCCTCAACTATGGCTACACCTTC.

The chain uses TRBV11-2 and TRBJ2-2, with 9 bases fitting TRBD1. The CDR3 covers 15 residues. Germline V gives CDR1 SGHAT, CDR2 FQNNGV. V was clipped by 5 bases and J by 4 bases; unmatched bases: 5. CDR3 DNA: TGTGCCAGCAGCCCGGGACAGGGTTCCACCGGGGAGCTGTTTTTT. Amino acids: CASSPGQGSTGELFF.

This chain joins TRBV6-5 and TRBJ2-2; the D is unclear. The CDR3 totals 15 residues. CDR1 is MNHEY and CDR2 is SVGAGI in the germline V gene. The V gene lost 2 bases and the J gene lost 5 bases, with 12 bases spanning the gap. The CDR3, as DNA: TGTGCCAGCAGTTACAATGGCAGGTCAACCGGGGAGCTGTTTTTT. Translating gives CASSYNGRSTGELFF.

The V call is TRBV5-6, the J call TRBJ1-5; perhaps TRBD1 as D (6 bases). V shed 4 bases and J shed 4 bases, with 15 bases lying between them. CDR3 length: 15 residues. Germline CDR1 SGHDT, CDR2 YYEEEE. CDR3 coding DNA: TGTGCCAGCAGCATAGAGGGGGTATGGAATCAGCCCCAGCATTTT. Translation gives CASSIEGVWNQPQHF.

The count of this clone is one. The J gene is TRBJ2-1, the V gene TRBV2; perhaps TRBD2 as D (6 bases). Trimming removed 6 bases from V and 0 bases from J, with 12 bases in between. CDR1 and CDR2 (germline): SNHLY, FYNNEI. The CDR3 spans 15 residues. The CDR3 nucleotides read TGTGCCAGCAGCAGCGGGCTTAGCTCCTACAATGAGCAGTTCTTC. Residues: CASSSGLSSYNEQFF.

This rearrangement joins TRBV10-3 to TRBJ2-3, with 7 bases aligning to TRBD2. Germline V CDR1 and CDR2: ENHRY, SYGVKD. This CDR3 region has 15 residues. With V trimmed by 3 bases and J by 1 base, 4 bases remained unmatched. The CDR3 is CAISDGAGRTDTQYF. CDR3 nucleotide sequence: TGTGCCATCAGTGATGGAGCGGGGCGCACAGATACGCAGTATTTT.

J is TRBJ2-1 and V is TRBV15; 9 bases are a match to TRBD2. The trim removed 2 bases at V and 5 bases at J, leaving 1 base unmatched. Germline CDR1 reads LNHNV; CDR2 reads YYDKDF (reference sequence). The CDR3 is 14 amino acids. The CDR3 here is CATSRRLADNEQFF. The CDR3 region has the DNA TGTGCCACCAGCAGAAGACTAGCGGACAATGAGCAGTTCTTC.

The V and J genes are TRBV18 and TRBJ2-1; 8 bases agree with TRBD2. Germline V gene data show CDR1 as KGHSH and CDR2 as LQKENI. The V gene end was trimmed by 4 bases and the J gene end by 7 bases; junction bases not matched to a gene: 12. This CDR3 is 16 amino acids long. CDR3 loop: CASSLKAGDTWNEQFF. CDR3 in DNA: TGTGCCAGCTCACTCAAAGCGGGGGACACCTGGAATGAGCAGTTCTTC.

V and J are TRBV5-6 and TRBJ1-2, with a weak D call TRBD1 (5 bases). The length of the CDR3 is 14 residues. CDR1 and CDR2 (germline): SGHDT, YYEEEE. Deletions cut 0 bases from V and 6 bases from J, with 12 bases between. The CDR3 reads CASSLASGWDGYTF. The CDR3 DNA reads TGTGCCAGCAGCTTGGCCTCAGGGTGGGATGGCTACACCTTC.

The V call is TRBV2, the J call TRBJ2-3, with D maybe TRBD2 (7 bases). Germline V gives CDR1 SNHLY, CDR2 FYNNEI. Trimming stripped 8 bases from V and 5 bases from J, with 17 bases between. CDR3 length: 14 residues. The CDR3 spells CASAWGGQIDTQYF. Written as DNA, the CDR3 is TGTGCCAGCGCCTGGGGGGGACAAATAGATACGCAGTATTTT.

V is TRBV18 and J is TRBJ1-4; no reliable D call. Germline lookup yields CDR1 KGHSH and CDR2 LQKENI. Trimming removed 2 bases at V and 7 bases at J, with 8 bases between. The CDR3 spans 13 residues. CDR3 coding DNA: TGTGCCAGCTCACCAAGTGGGTTTGAAAAACTGTTTTTT. Protein product: CASSPSGFEKLFF.

This clone was observed a single time. The rearrangement joins TRBV7-2 to TRBJ2-3; unclear D gene. In germline, CDR1 is SGHTA, CDR2 FQGNSA. This CDR3 comprises 15 residues. V dropped 5 bases and J dropped 0 bases, with 12 bases sitting between them. The CDR3 protein is CASSPMRLSTDTQYF. The CDR3 DNA reads as TGTGCCAGCAGCCCCATGCGACTGAGCACAGATACGCAGTATTTT.

V gene TRBV7-3 combines with J gene TRBJ2-1, with 10 bases matching TRBD2. The CDR3 is 17 residues long. V dropped 2 bases and J dropped 7; count of bases not matched to a gene: 11. Germline V gene data show CDR1 as SGHTA and CDR2 as FQGTGA. The CDR3 sequence is CASSLQPASGSSNEQFF. CDR3 coding DNA: TGTGCCAGCAGCTTACAGCCGGCTAGCGGGAGCAGTAATGAGCAGTTCTTC.

The chain carries TRBV7-3 and TRBJ2-3; 10 nucleotides agree with TRBD2. The CDR3 totals 16 residues. The germline CDR1 and CDR2 sequences are SGHTA and FQGTGA. The ends lost 2 bases at V and 7 bases at J; junction bases unmatched: 9. CDR3 loop: CASSLLAGEPGHTQYF. DNA for the CDR3: TGTGCCAGCAGCTTACTAGCGGGGGAGCCGGGGCATACGCAGTATTTT.

This clone was counted a single time. The V call is TRBV6-1, the J call TRBJ2-5, with D possibly TRBD1 on 6 matching bases. The CDR3 consists of 11 residues. CDR1 MNHNS and CDR2 SASEGT come from the germline V gene. V was cut by 4 bases and J by 9 bases, with 9 bases left in between. In DNA, the CDR3 is TGTGCCAGCAGTGTGGGGGCACCCCAGTACTTC. This encodes CASSVGAPQYF.

The chain couples TRBV15 to TRBJ2-1; 10 nucleotides align to TRBD2. CDR1 and CDR2 (germline): LNHNV, YYDKDF (reference sequence). Trimming removed 1 base from V and 5 bases from J; junction bases left unmatched: 8. This CDR3 has 17 amino acids. CDR3 nucleotides: TGTGCCACCAGCAGAGGCCGAATAGCGGGAGGTAACAATGAGCAGTTCTTC. Its protein is CATSRGRIAGGNNEQFF.

The rearrangement uses TRBV6-1 and TRBJ1-1; 10 positions agree with TRBD1. The germline V gene encodes CDR1 MNHNS and CDR2 SASEGT. This CDR3 is 15 amino acids long. J lost 1 base, V lost 6 bases, and 5 bases had no gene match. Here the CDR3 reads CASRGRDRGNTEAFF. The DNA of the CDR3 is TGTGCCAGCAGGGGGAGGGACAGGGGGAACACTGAAGCTTTCTTT.

The chain uses TRBV27 and TRBJ2-7; 12 bases are a match to TRBD2. The CDR3 has 13 amino acids. Germline V lookup: CDR1 MNHEY, CDR2 SMNVEV (reference sequence). Trimming at V came to 10 bases and at J to 3 bases, leaving 4 bases not matched to a gene. In nucleotides, the CDR3 is TGTGCCACCGGACTAGCGGGGTTCTACGAGCAGTACTTC. It translates to CATGLAGFYEQYF.

The rearrangement uses TRBV11-3 and TRBJ2-2, with D unclear. The CDR3 is made up of 13 amino acids. V lost 2 bases and J lost 6, with 7 bases in between. CDR1 and CDR2 from the germline V gene are SGHNT and YENEEA. The CDR3 spells CASSLRDAGELFF. In nucleotides, the CDR3 is TGTGCCAGCAGCTTAAGGGATGCCGGGGAGCTGTTTTTT.

The table lists this clone with a few counts. The rearrangement joins TRBV6-5 to TRBJ2-5, with D maybe TRBD2 (5 bases). The V end lost 2 bases, the J end lost 2 bases, and 6 bases lay between the germline ends. Looked up from germline, CDR1 is MNHEY and CDR2 is SVGAGI. This CDR3 is 13 amino acids long. The DNA of the CDR3 is TGTGCCAGCAGTTACGGACTTCAAGAGACCCAGTACTTC. Amino acid sequence: CASSYGLQETQYF.

This rearrangement joins TRBV7-6 to TRBJ2-1; D may match TRBD1 or TRBD2 (5 bases each). CDR3 length: 14 residues. CDR1 and CDR2 from the germline V gene are SGHVS and FNYEAQ. V gave up 2 bases and J gave up 5 bases, with 10 bases separating them. This chain's CDR3 is CASSLSRGHNEQFF. In DNA form, the CDR3 reads TGTGCCAGCAGCTTAAGCCGGGGCCACAATGAGCAGTTCTTC.

This chain links TRBV2 with TRBJ2-5; a weak D match, TRBD2 (6 bases). CDR1 is SNHLY, CDR2 FYNNEI, per germline. Trimming removed 6 bases from V and 1 base from J, with 9 bases in between. CDR3 length: 13 amino acids. The CDR3 DNA is TGTGCCAGCAGGCGGGACTCCCAAGAGACCCAGTACTTC. It specifies CASRRDSQETQYF.